The rows below give T cell receptor beta chains drawn from one sample of a study of blood T cell repertoires in COVID-19. Sequencing used immunoSEQ multiplex PCR; TCRdb keeps in-frame clones, though not all of them. The repertoire holds around 170,000 clones, around 83% seen once, with 5.5% to 7.5% in the top ten. The sample consisted of peripheral blood. These TCRs come from a middle-aged woman with acute or convalescent COVID-19. The CDR3 runs from the conserved cysteine through the conserved F or W.

v_gene	j_gene	CDR3aa
TRBV27	TRBJ2-7	CASSTVGTSGEYEQYF
TRBV18	TRBJ1-2	CASSLERGGGYTF
TRBV30	TRBJ1-1	CAWSVGLDTEAFF
TRBV7-2	TRBJ2-2	CASSFAARTGELFF
TRBV7-2	TRBJ2-3	CASSLAGGITDTQYF
TRBV5-8	TRBJ1-4	CASSLWGEDEKLFF
TRBV7-3	TRBJ1-1	CASSPTANTEAFF
TRBV11-2	TRBJ2-1	CASSLVVYSSYNEQFF
TRBV30	TRBJ2-2	CAWSARRDTGELFF
TRBV9	TRBJ2-3	CASSVGRTDTQYF
TRBV6-5	TRBJ1-4	CASSVAGGAREKLFF